This T cell receptor beta chain was recorded in a study of blood T cell repertoires in COVID-19. Participant reports of clinical history set cohort assignment. In the original analysis: Counts of nucleated cells, estimated from reference gene primer amplification, were obtained. Profiling relied on immunoSEQ multiplex PCR, and the TCRdb table lists in-frame clones only, not all of them. From that table come the V and J calls and clone size; the DNA was used to work out D and trimming. The table records over 250,000 clones, about 89% of them present only once. Sample: PBMCs or T cells enriched from blood (not recorded which). The receptor was isolated from a woman younger than 45 who had recovered from COVID-19.

CDR3 in DNA: TGCGCCAGCAGCTCCGGGGATAATGAAAAACTGTTTTTT. This gives the protein CASSSGDNEKLFF. The chain employs TRBV5-1 and TRBJ1-4; unclear D gene. The CDR3 length is 13 residues. The germline CDR1 and CDR2 sequences are SGHRS and YFSETQ. Trimming took off 3 bases at V and 4 bases at J, with 7 bases between the two ends. The whole variable domain, filled in from reference TRBV5-1 and TRBJ1-4, reads KAGVTQTPRYLIKTRGQQVTLSCSPISGHRSVSWYQQTPGQGLQFLFEYFSETQRNKGNFPGRFSGRQFSNSRSEMNVSTLELGDSALYLCASSSGDNEKLFFGSGTQLSVL.